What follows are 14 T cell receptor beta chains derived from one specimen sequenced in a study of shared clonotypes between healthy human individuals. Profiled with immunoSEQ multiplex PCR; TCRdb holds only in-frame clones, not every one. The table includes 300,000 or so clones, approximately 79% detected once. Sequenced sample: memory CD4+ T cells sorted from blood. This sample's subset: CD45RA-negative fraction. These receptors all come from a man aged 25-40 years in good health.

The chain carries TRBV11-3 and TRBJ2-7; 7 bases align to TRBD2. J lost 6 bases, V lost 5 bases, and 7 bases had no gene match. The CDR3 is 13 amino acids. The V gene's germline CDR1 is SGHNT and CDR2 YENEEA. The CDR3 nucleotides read TGTGCCAGCAGCCCCGGGACTATTCGCGAGCAGTACTTC. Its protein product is CASSPGTIREQYF.

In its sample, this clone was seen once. The chain's CDR3 is CASSAKGGTQPQHF. In DNA, the CDR3 is TGTGCCAGCAGCGCCAAGGGGGGAACTCAGCCCCAGCATTTT. The chain has TRBV7-8 and TRBJ1-5, with a weak D call TRBD1 (6 bases). Trimming pared 5 bases from V and 6 bases from J, leaving 14 bases between. Per the germline V gene, CDR1 is SGHVS and CDR2 is FQNEAQ. CDR3 length: 14 amino acids. The whole variable domain, remainder taken from reference TRBV7-8 and TRBJ1-5, is GAGVSQSPRYKVAKRGQDVALRCDPISGHVSLFWYQQALGQGPEFLTYFQNEAQLDKSGLPSDRFFAERPEGSVSTLKIQRTQQEDSAVYLCASSAKGGTQPQHFGDGTRLSIL.

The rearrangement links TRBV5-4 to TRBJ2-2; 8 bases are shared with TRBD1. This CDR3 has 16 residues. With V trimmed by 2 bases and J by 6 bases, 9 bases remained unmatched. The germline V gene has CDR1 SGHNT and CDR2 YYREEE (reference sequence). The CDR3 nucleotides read TGTGCCAGCAGCTTCCCCGCCCCAGGGGGCTCCGGGGAGCTGTTTTTT. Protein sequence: CASSFPAPGGSGELFF.

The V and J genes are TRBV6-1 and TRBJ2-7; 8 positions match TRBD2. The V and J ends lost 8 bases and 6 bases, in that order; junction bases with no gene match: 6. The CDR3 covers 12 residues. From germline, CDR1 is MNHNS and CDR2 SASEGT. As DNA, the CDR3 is TGTGCCAGCTCACTAGCGGCAACCGAGCAGTACTTC. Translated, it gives CASSLAATEQYF.

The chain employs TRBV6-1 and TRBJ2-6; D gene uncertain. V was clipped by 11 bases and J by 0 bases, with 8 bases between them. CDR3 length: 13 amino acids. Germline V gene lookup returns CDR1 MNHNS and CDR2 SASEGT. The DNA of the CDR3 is TGTGCCCATACATCCTCTGGGGCCAACGTCCTGACTTTC. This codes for CAHTSSGANVLTF.

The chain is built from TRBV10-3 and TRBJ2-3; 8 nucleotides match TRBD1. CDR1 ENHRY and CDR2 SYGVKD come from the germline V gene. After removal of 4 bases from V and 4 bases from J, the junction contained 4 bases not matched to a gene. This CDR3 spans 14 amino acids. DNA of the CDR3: TGTGCCATCAGTGGACAGGGGAGCGCAGATACGCAGTATTTT. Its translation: CAISGQGSADTQYF.

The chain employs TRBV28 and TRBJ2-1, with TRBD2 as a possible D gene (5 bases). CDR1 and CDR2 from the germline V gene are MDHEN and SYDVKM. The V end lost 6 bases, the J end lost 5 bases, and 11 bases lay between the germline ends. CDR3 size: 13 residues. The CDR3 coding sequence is TGTGCCAGCAGGGCTAGCTTAGACAATGAGCAGTTCTTC. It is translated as CASRASLDNEQFF.

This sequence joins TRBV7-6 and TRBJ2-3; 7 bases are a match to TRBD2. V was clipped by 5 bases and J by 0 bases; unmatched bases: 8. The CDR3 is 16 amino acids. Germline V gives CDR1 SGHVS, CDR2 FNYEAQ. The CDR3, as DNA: TGTGCCAGCAGCCCGCAACAAGCGGGGAGCACAGATACGCAGTATTTT. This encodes CASSPQQAGSTDTQYF.

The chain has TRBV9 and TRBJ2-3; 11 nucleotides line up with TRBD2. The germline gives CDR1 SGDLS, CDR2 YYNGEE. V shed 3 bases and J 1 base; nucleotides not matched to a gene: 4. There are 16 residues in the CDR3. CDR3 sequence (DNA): TGTGCCAGCAGCGAAACACTAGCGGGAGGCACAGATACGCAGTATTTT. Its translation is CASSETLAGGTDTQYF.

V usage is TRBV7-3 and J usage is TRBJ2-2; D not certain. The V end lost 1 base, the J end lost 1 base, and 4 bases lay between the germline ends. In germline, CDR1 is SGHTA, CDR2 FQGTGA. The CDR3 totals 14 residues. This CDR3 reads CASSLRVNTGELFF. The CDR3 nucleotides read TGTGCCAGCAGCTTAAGGGTGAACACCGGGGAGCTGTTTTTT.

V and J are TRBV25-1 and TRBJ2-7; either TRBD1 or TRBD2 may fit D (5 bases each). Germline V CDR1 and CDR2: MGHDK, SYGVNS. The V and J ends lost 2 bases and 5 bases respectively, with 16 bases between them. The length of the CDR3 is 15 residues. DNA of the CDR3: TGTGCCAGCAGTGAAGTGGTTGCAGGGACCCACGAGCAGTACTTC. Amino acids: CASSEVVAGTHEQYF.

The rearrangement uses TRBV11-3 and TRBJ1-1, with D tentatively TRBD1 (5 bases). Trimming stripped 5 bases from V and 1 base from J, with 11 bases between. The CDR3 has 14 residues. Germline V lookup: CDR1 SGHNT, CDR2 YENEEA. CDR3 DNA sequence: TGTGCCAGCAGCGCAGAGCAGGGGAACACTGAAGCTTTCTTT. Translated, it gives CASSAEQGNTEAFF.

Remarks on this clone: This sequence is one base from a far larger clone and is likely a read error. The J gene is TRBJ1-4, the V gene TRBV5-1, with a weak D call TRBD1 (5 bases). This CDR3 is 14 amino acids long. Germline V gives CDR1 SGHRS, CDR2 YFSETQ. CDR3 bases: TGCGCCAGCAGCCTCGGGGGATCTAATAAAAAACTGTTTTTT. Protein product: CASSLGGSNKKLFF. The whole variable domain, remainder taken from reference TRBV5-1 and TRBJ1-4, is KAGVTQTPRYLIKTRGQQVTLSCSPISGHRSVSWYQQTPGQGLQFLFEYFSETQRNKGNFPGRFSGRQFSNSRSEMNVSTLELGDSALYLCASSLGGSNKKLFFGSGTQLSVL.

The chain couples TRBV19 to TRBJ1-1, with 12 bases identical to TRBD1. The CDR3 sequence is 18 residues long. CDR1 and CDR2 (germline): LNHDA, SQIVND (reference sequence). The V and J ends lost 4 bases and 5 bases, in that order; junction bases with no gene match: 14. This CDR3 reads CASSTWDRGQPRGTEAFF. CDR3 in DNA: TGTGCCAGTAGTACCTGGGACAGGGGGCAGCCCCGGGGGACTGAAGCTTTCTTT.